One sample yielded the 14 T cell receptor beta chains listed below, sequenced in a study of shared clonotypes between healthy human individuals. Some clones are missing from TCRdb's copy, which holds only in-frame ones; the method was immunoSEQ multiplex PCR. Here the sample spans 2 million to 2.5 million clones, over 90% being singletons. The sequencing sample was made of naive CD4+ T cells from PBMCs. Subset noted: CD45RA+ positively selected. These receptors originate from a man aged 18 to 30 in good health. Some clones in this sample may be carry-over from other donors' samples.

The chain joins TRBV30 to TRBJ1-2; D not certain. Trimming left V 3 bases short and J 1 base short, with 6 bases between. This CDR3 is 12 amino acids long. Looked up from germline, CDR1 is GTSNPN and CDR2 is SVGIG (reference sequence). CDR3 bases: TGTGCCTGGAGCTACCTTAACTATGGCTACACCTTC. Translation: CAWSYLNYGYTF.

This clone was detected once. The chain uses TRBV14 and TRBJ2-2; D is unresolved. Trimming stripped 0 bases from V and 6 bases from J, with 8 bases between. This CDR3 region has 14 residues. Germline loops: CDR1 SGHDN, CDR2 FVKESK. CDR3 sequence (DNA): TGTGCCAGCAGCCAAGATCTTGGCGCCGGGGAGCTGTTTTTT. Residues: CASSQDLGAGELFF.

The CDR3 DNA sequence: TGTGCCAGCAGCCAAGCGACTAGCGGGAGAACAGATACGCAGTATTTT. The encoded protein is CASSQATSGRTDTQYF. The rearrangement joins TRBV4-2 to TRBJ2-3; the match to TRBD2 covers 12 bases. Germline values: CDR1 LGHNA, CDR2 YNFKEQ. The CDR3 has 16 amino acids. The V gene end was trimmed by 1 base and the J gene end by 3 bases; junction bases not matched to a gene: 2.

This rearrangement joins TRBV4-1 to TRBJ1-5; D perhaps matches TRBD1 (5 bases). Germline loops: CDR1 MGHRA, CDR2 YSYEKL. V was trimmed by 3 bases and J by 5 bases, leaving 17 bases between them. CDR3 length: 16 residues. The CDR3 is CASSQFGSGLDQPQHF. As DNA, the CDR3 is TGCGCCAGCAGCCAGTTTGGGTCAGGGCTAGATCAGCCCCAGCATTTT.

The chain joins TRBV29-1 to TRBJ2-6, with D possibly TRBD2 on 5 matching bases. The CDR3 runs to 15 residues. Germline CDR1 reads SQVTM; CDR2 reads ANQGSEA. The V and J ends lost 4 bases and 1 base respectively, with 11 bases between them. The CDR3 DNA reads TGCAGCGTTGCCGGACTCGTTTCTGGGGCCAACGTCCTGACTTTC. This translates into CSVAGLVSGANVLTF.

The V and J genes are TRBV18 and TRBJ1-1; D is uncertain. CDR1 KGHSH and CDR2 LQKENI come from the germline V gene. Trimming stripped 1 base from V and 0 bases from J, with 6 bases between. CDR3 length: 14 residues. The CDR3 sequence: CASSPLAMNTEAFF. The CDR3 DNA reads as TGTGCCAGCTCACCACTCGCCATGAACACTGAAGCTTTCTTT.

The V call is TRBV6-1, the J call TRBJ1-6; D is perhaps TRBD1 (5 bases). V was cut by 5 bases and J by 5 bases, with 10 bases left in between. There are 14 residues in the CDR3. The germline CDR1 and CDR2 sequences are MNHNS and SASEGT. CDR3 sequence: CASSPGLNNSPLHF. For the CDR3, the DNA is TGTGCCAGCAGTCCGGGACTGAATAATTCACCCCTCCACTTT.

With regard to this clone: Other DNA sequences in this sample translate to the same CDR3. The rearrangement links TRBV28 to TRBJ1-2, with D unresolved. Germline loops: CDR1 MDHEN, CDR2 SYDVKM. V lost 5 bases and J lost 2, with 3 bases in between. CDR3 length: 11 amino acids. The CDR3 coding sequence is TGTGCCAGCAGTCCGAACTATGGCTACACCTTC. This gives the protein CASSPNYGYTF.

This sequence joins TRBV11-3 and TRBJ2-5, with TRBD1 identical over 7 bases. The DNA end lines up better with TRBJ2-7; the J call may be wrong. Germline loops: CDR1 SGHNT, CDR2 YENEEA. The CDR3 length is 14 residues. CDR3 amino acids: CASSLGTGAYEQYF. The CDR3 coding sequence is TGTGCCAGCAGCTTAGGCACAGGGGCCTACGAGCAGTACTTC.

This chain connects TRBV5-4 to TRBJ1-2; 9 bases agree with TRBD1. Germline lookup yields CDR1 SGHNT and CDR2 YYREEE (reference sequence). CDR3 length: 15 amino acids. Trimming cost V 3 bases and J 4 bases; bases outside gene matches: 7. The CDR3 protein is CASSSGTGRSYGYTF. The CDR3 DNA sequence: TGTGCCAGCAGCTCCGGGACAGGGAGAAGCTATGGCTACACCTTC. The full variable domain, its missing parts supplied by reference TRBV5-4 and TRBJ1-2, is ETGVTQSPTHLIKTRGQQVTLRCSSQSGHNTVSWYQQALGQGPQFIFQYYREEENGRGNFPPRFSGLQFPNYSSELNVNALELDDSALYLCASSSGTGRSYGYTFGSGTRLTVV.

The rearrangement uses TRBV10-1 and TRBJ2-3; TRBD2 matches 10 bases. Germline assignment: CDR1 WNHNN and CDR2 SYGVQD (reference sequence). V lost 2 bases to trimming and J lost 4 bases; unmatched junction nucleotides: 9. The CDR3 totals 17 residues. CDR3 nucleotides: TGCGCCAGCAGTGAGAATCCAGCGGGAGGGTTCGCAGATACGCAGTATTTT. Translating gives CASSENPAGGFADTQYF.

The chain employs TRBV10-3 and TRBJ2-3; the D gene is possibly TRBD1 (5 bases). Trimming took 10 bases from V and 2 from J, leaving 13 bases between them. This CDR3 contains 13 residues. The V gene's germline CDR1 is ENHRY and CDR2 SYGVKD. CDR3 residues: CATRVRPTDTQYF. CDR3 bases: TGTGCCACCAGGGTACGGCCCACAGATACGCAGTATTTT.

This chain joins TRBV19 and TRBJ1-4, with D unresolved. In germline, CDR1 is LNHDA, CDR2 SQIVND (reference sequence). Trimming took off 7 bases at V and 7 bases at J, with 25 bases between the two ends. The CDR3 runs to 17 residues. For the CDR3, the DNA is TGTGCCAGTAAAGCTCTCTCAGAACACCGATCTGCTGAAAAACTGTTTTTT. Its translation: CASKALSEHRSAEKLFF.

The rearrangement links TRBV19 to TRBJ2-3; D perhaps matches TRBD1 (6 bases). CDR3 length equals 14 residues. With 6 bases removed from V and 2 bases from J, the gap between germline ends came to 12 bases. Germline V CDR1 and CDR2: LNHDA, SQIVND (reference sequence). Here the CDR3 reads CASRQGYNTDTQYF. CDR3 in DNA: TGTGCCAGTAGGCAGGGGTACAACACAGATACGCAGTATTTT. Full variable domain (remainder filled in from reference TRBV19 and TRBJ2-3): DGGITQSPKYLFRKEGQNVTLSCEQNLNHDAMYWYRQDPGQGLRLIYYSQIVNDFQKGDIAEGYSVSREKKESFPLTVTSAQKNPTAFYLCASRQGYNTDTQYFGPGTRLTVL.